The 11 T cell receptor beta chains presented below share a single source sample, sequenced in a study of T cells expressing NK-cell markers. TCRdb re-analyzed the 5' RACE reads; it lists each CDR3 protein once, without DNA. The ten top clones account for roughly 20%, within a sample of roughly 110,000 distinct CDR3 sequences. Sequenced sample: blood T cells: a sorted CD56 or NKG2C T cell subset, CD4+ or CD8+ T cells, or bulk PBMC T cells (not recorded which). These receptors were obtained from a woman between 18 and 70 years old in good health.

The CDR3 reads CASSIATEQYF. The chain has TRBV12-3 or TRBV12-4 and TRBJ2-7. This CDR3 is 11 amino acids long.

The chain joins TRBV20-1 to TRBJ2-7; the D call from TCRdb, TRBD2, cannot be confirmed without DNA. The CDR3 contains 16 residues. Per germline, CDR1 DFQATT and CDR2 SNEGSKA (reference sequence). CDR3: CSARDPLAPSSYEQYF.

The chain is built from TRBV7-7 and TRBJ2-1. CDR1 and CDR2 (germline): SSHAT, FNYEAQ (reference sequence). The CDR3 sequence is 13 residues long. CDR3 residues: CASSLSGYNEQFF.

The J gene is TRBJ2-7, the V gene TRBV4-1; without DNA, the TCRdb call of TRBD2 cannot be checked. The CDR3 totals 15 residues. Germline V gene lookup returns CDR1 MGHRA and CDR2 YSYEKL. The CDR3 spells CASSQVLGQPYEQYF.

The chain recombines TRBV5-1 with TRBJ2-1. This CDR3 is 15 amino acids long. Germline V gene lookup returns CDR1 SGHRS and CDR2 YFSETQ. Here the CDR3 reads CASSLDGFVFGEQFF.

The chain's CDR3 is CASSDSRLAGESYNEQFF. V and J are TRBV25-1 and TRBJ2-1; the D call from TCRdb, TRBD2, cannot be confirmed without DNA. CDR1 and CDR2 (germline): MGHDK, SYGVNS. The CDR3 loop spans 18 amino acids.

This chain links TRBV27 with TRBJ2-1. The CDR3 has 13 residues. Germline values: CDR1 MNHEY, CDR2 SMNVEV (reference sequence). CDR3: CASSLSPQHEQFF.

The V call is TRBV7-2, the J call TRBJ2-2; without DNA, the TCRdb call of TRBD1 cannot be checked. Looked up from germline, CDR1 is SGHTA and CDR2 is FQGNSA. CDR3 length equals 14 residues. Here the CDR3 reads CASSPAGGAGELFF.

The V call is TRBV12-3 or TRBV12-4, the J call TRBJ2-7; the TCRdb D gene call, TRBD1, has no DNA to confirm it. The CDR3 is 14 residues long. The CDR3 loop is CASTVPGGRDEQYF.

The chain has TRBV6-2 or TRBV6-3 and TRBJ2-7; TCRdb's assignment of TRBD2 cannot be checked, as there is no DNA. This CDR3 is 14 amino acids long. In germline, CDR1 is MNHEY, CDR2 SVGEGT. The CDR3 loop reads CASSYPTGEGEQYF.

The CDR3 loop reads CASSVSGHQSYEQYF. The rearrangement joins TRBV9 to TRBJ2-7; absent DNA, TCRdb's TRBD2 call cannot be checked. The CDR3 has 15 residues. CDR1 is SGDLS and CDR2 is YYNGEE in the germline V gene.